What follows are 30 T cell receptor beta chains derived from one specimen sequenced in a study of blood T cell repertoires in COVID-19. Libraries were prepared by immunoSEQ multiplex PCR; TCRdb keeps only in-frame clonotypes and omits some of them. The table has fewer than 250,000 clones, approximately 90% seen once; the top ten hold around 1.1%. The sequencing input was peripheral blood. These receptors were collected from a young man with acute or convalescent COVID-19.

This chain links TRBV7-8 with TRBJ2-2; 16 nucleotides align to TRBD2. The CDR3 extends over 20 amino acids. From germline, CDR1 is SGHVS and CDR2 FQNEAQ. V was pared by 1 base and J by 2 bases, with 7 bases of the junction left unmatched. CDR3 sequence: CASSLVSGTSGRANTGELFF. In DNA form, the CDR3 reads TGTGCCAGCAGCTTAGTCTCCGGGACTAGCGGGAGGGCCAACACCGGGGAGCTGTTTTTT.

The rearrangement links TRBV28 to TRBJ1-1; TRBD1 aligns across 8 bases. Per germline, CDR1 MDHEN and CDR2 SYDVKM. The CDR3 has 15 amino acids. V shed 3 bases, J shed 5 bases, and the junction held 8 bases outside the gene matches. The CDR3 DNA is TGTGCCAGCAGTTTGTGGACAGGGAGAGTGACTGAAGCTTTCTTT. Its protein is CASSLWTGRVTEAFF.

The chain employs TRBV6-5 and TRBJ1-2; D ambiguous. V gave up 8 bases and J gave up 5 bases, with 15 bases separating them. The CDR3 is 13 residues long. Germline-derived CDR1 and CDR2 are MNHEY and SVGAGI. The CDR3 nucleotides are TGTGCCAGCGAAGGCAGACTTGTTTATGGCTACACCTTC. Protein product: CASEGRLVYGYTF.

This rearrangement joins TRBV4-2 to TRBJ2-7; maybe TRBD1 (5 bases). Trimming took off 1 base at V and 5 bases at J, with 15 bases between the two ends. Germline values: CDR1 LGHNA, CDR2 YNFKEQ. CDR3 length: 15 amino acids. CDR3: CASSQVLTAVDEQYF. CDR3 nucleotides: TGTGCCAGCAGCCAAGTACTGACAGCCGTAGACGAGCAGTACTTC.

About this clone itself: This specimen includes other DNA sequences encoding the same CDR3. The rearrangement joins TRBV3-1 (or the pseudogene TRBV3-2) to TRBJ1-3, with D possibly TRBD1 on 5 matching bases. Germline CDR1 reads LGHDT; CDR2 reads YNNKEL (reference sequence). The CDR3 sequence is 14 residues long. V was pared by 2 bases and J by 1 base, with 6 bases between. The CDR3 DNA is TGTGCCAGCAGCCAACAGGGATCTGGAAACACCATATATTTT. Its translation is CASSQQGSGNTIYF.

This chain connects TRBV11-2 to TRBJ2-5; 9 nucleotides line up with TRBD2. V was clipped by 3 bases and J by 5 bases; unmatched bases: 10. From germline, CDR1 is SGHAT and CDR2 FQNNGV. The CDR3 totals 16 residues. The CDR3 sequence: CASSFSGGGAEETQYF. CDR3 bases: TGTGCCAGCAGCTTTTCGGGCGGGGGGGCAGAGGAGACCCAGTACTTC.

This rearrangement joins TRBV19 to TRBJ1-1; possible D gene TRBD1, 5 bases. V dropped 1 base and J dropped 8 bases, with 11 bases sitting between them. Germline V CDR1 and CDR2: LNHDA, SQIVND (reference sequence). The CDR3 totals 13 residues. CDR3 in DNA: TGTGCCAGTAGTATAGCCGGGGGGTCAGAAGCTTTCTTT. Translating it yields CASSIAGGSEAFF.

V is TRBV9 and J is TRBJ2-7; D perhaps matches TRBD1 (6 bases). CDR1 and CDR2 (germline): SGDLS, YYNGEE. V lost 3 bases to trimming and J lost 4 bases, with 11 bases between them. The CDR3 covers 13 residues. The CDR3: CASSATGTYEQYF. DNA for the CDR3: TGTGCCAGCAGCGCAACAGGGACATACGAGCAGTACTTC.

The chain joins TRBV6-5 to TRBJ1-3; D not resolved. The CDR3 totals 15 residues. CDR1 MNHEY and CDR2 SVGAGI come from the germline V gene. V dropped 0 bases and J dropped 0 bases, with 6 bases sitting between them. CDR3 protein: CASSYSSSSGNTIYF. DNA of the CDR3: TGTGCCAGCAGTTACTCCTCGAGCTCTGGAAACACCATATATTTT.

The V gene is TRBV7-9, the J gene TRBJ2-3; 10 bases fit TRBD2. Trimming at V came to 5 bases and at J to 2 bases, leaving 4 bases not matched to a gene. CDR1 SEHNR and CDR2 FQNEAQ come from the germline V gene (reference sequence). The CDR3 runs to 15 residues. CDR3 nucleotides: TGTGCCAGCAGCCCAGGGACTAGCGCCACAGATACGCAGTATTTT. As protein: CASSPGTSATDTQYF. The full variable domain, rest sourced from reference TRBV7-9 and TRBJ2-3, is DTGVSQNPRHKITKRGQNVTFRCDPISEHNRLYWYRQTLGQGPEFLTYFQNEAQLEKSRLLSDRFSAERPKGSFSTLEIQRTEQGDSAMYLCASSPGTSATDTQYFGPGTRLTVL.

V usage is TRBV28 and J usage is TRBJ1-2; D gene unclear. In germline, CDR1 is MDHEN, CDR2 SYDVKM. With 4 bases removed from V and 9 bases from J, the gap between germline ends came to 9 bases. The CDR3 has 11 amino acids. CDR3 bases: TGTGCCAGCAGTTCTAGGAGCCGCTACACCTTC. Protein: CASSSRSRYTF.

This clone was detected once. The CDR3 is CASSTQLVQETQYF. CDR3 sequence (DNA): TGTGCCAGCAGCACTCAACTAGTCCAAGAGACCCAGTACTTC. The gene calls are TRBV11-2 and TRBJ2-5, with a weak D call TRBD2 (5 bases). There are 14 residues in the CDR3. The germline gives CDR1 SGHAT, CDR2 FQNNGV. Trimming pared 5 bases from V and 1 base from J, leaving 11 bases between.

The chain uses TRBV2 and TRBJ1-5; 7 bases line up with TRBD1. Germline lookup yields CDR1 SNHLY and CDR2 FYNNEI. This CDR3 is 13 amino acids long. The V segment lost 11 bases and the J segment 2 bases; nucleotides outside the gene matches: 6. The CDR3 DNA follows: TGTGCCGGGAACAGGGGCGGCAATCAGCCCCAGCATTTT. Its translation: CAGNRGGNQPQHF.

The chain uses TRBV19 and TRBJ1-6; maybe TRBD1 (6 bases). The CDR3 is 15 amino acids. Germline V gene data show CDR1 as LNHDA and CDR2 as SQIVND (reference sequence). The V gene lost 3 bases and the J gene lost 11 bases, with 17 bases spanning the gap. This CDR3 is CASSINRDHATPLHF. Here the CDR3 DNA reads TGTGCCAGTAGTATCAACAGGGATCATGCGACACCCCTCCACTTT.

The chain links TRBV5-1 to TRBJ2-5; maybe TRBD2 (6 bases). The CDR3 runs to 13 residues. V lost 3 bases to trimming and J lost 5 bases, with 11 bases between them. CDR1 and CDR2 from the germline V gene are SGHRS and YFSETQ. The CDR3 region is CASSSRDSETQYF. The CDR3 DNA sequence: TGCGCCAGCAGCTCTCGGGACTCGGAGACCCAGTACTTC.

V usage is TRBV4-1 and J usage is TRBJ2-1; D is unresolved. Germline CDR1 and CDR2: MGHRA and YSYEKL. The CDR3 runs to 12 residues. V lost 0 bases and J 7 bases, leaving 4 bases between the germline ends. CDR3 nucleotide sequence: TGCGCCAGCAGCCAAGATTCAAATGAGCAGTTCTTC. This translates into CASSQDSNEQFF.

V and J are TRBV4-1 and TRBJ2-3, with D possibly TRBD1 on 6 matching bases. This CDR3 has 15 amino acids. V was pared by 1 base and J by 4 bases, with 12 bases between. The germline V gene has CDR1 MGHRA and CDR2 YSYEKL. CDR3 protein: CASSQVMGAADTQYF. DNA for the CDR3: TGCGCCAGCAGCCAAGTGATGGGGGCGGCAGATACGCAGTATTTT.

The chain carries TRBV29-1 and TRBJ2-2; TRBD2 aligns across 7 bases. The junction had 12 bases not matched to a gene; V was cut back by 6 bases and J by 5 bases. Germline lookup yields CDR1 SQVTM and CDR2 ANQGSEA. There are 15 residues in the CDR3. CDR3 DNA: TGCAGCGTCCCCGGGTGGGGGGGTGAAACCGGGGAGCTGTTTTTT. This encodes CSVPGWGGETGELFF.

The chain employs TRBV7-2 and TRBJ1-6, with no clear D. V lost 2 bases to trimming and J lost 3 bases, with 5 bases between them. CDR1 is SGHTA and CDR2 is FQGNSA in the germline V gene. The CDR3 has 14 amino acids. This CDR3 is CASSLRVYNSPLHF. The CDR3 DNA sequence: TGTGCCAGCAGCTTACGGGTCTATAATTCACCCCTCCACTTT.

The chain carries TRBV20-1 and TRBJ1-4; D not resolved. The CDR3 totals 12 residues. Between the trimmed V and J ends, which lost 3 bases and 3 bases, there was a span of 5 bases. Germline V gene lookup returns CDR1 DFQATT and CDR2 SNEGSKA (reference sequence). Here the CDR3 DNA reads TGCAGTGCTAGTCCCGCTAATGAAAAACTGTTTTTT. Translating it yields CSASPANEKLFF.

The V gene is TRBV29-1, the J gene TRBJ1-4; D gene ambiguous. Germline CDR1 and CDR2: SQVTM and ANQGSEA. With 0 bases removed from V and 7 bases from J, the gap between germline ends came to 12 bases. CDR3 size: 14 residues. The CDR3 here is CSVEDPRMGEKLFF. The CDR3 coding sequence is TGCAGCGTTGAAGATCCCAGGATGGGTGAAAAACTGTTTTTT.

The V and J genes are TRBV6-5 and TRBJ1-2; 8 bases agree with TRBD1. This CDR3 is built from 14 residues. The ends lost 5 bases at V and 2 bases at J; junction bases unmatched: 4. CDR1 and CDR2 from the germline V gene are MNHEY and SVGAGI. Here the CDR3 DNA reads TGTGCCAGCAGTCTGTCAGGGGGCAACTATGGCTACACCTTC. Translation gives CASSLSGGNYGYTF.

CDR3 coding DNA: TGTGCCAGCAGTTTCATGTCGCCGAGCTCCTATAATTCACCCCTCCACTTT. It yields the protein CASSFMSPSSYNSPLHF. The chain carries TRBV27 and TRBJ1-6; D gene ambiguous. The germline V gene encodes CDR1 MNHEY and CDR2 SMNVEV (reference sequence). This CDR3 is built from 17 residues. V lost 3 bases and J 0 bases, leaving 12 bases between the germline ends.

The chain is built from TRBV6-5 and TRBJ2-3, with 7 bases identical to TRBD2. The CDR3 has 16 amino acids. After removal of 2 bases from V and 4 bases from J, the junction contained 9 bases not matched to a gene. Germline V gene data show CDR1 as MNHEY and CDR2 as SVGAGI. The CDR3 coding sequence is TGTGCCAGCAGTTACATGGCGGGGGAGCGGGCAGATACGCAGTATTTT. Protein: CASSYMAGERADTQYF.

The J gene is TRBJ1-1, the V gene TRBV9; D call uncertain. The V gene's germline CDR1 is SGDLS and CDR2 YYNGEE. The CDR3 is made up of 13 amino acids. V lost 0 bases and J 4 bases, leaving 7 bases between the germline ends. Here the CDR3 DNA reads TGTGCCAGCAGCGTAGCTGGGAGCACTGAAGCTTTCTTT. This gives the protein CASSVAGSTEAFF.

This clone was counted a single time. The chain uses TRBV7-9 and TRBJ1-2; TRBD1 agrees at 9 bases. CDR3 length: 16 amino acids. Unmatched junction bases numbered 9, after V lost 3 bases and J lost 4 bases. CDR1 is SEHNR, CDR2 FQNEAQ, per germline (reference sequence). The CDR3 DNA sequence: TGTGCCAGCAGCTTGGACAGGGGCCCTAAAACCTATGGCTACACCTTC. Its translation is CASSLDRGPKTYGYTF. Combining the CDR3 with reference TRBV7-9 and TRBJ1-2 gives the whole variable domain DTGVSQNPRHKITKRGQNVTFRCDPISEHNRLYWYRQTLGQGPEFLTYFQNEAQLEKSRLLSDRFSAERPKGSFSTLEIQRTEQGDSAMYLCASSLDRGPKTYGYTFGSGTRLTVV.

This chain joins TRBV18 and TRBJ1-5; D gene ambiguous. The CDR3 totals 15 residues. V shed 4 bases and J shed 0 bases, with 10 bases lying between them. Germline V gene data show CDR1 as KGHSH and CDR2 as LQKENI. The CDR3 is CASSRSSGSNQPQHF. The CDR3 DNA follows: TGTGCCAGCTCACGATCCAGTGGTAGCAATCAGCCCCAGCATTTT. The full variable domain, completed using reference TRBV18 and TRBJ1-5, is NAGVMQNPRHLVRRRGQEARLRCSPMKGHSHVYWYRQLPEEGLKFMVYLQKENIIDESGMPKERFSAEFPKEGPSILRIQQVVRGDSAAYFCASSRSSGSNQPQHFGDGTRLSIL.

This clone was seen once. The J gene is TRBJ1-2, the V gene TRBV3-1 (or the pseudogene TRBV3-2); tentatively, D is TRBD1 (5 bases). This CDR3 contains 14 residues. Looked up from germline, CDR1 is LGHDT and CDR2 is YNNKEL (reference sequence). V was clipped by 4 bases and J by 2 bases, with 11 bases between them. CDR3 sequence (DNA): TGTGCCAGCAGCCTCAGACAGACGAACTATGGCTACACCTTC. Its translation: CASSLRQTNYGYTF.

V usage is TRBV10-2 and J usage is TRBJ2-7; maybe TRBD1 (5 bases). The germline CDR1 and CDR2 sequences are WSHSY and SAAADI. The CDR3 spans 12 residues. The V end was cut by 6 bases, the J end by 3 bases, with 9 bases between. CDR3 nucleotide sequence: TGCGCCAGCAGCCTCAGGGTCTACGAGCAGTACTTC. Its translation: CASSLRVYEQYF.

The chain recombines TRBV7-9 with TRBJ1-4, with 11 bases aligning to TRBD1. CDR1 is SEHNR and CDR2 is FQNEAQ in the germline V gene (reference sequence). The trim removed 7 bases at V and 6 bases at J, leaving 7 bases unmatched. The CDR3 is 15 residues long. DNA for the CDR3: TGTGCCAGCACAGGACAGGGGGCGTTGGATGAAAAACTGTTTTTT. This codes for CASTGQGALDEKLFF.